Following are 21 T cell receptor beta chains from one sample sequenced in a study of blood T cell repertoires in COVID-19. TCRdb's table, derived via immunoSEQ multiplex PCR, lists solely in-frame clones and lacks some. Seen here are 85,000 to 130,000 clones, 71% observed once, and the top ten hold roughly 0.9%. Sequencing used peripheral blood. The source of these receptors is a human donor with acute or convalescent COVID-19. The donor label of this sample is uncertain.

This clone counts as medium-sized (0.01 to 0.1%). The rearrangement links TRBV5-6 to TRBJ1-6; tentative D call: TRBD1 (6 bases). Germline CDR1 and CDR2: SGHDT and YYEEEE. This CDR3 has 16 amino acids. The V and J ends lost 3 bases and 7 bases respectively, with 17 bases between them. The CDR3 DNA sequence: TGTGCCAGCAGCTCAGGGGCGCCCGGTAAAAATTCACCCCTCCACTTT. Protein sequence: CASSSGAPGKNSPLHF. The whole variable domain, remainder taken from reference TRBV5-6 and TRBJ1-6, is DAGVTQSPTHLIKTRGQQVTLRCSPKSGHDTVSWYQQALGQGPQFIFQYYEEEERQRGNFPDRFSGHQFPNYSSELNVNALLLGDSALYLCASSSGAPGKNSPLHFGNGTRLTVT.

Only a few counts were recorded for this clone. V is TRBV4-1 and J is TRBJ2-2; 8 positions match TRBD2. Germline V gene data show CDR1 as MGHRA and CDR2 as YSYEKL. Trimming removed 3 bases from V and 1 base from J; junction bases left unmatched: 4. The CDR3 has 16 amino acids. The CDR3 here is CASSHPRGGNTGELFF. The DNA for the CDR3 is TGCGCCAGCAGCCACCCCCGGGGGGGGAACACCGGGGAGCTGTTTTTT.

The J gene is TRBJ2-3, the V gene TRBV7-3; 9 bases are a match to TRBD2. With 3 bases clipped from V and 9 bases from J, the junction kept 10 bases outside the gene matches. Per germline, CDR1 SGHTA and CDR2 FQGTGA. This CDR3 region has 15 residues. The CDR3 reads CASSFSGGRQRTQYF. The CDR3 DNA follows: TGTGCCAGCAGCTTCAGCGGGGGGAGACAAAGGACGCAGTATTTT.

The CDR3 nucleotides are TGTGCCAGCAGCTTACAGGGGTCAACTAGCAATCAGCCCCAGCATTTT. Its protein is CASSLQGSTSNQPQHF. The rearrangement joins TRBV7-2 to TRBJ1-5, with a possible D match to TRBD1 (6 bases). CDR1 SGHTA and CDR2 FQGNSA come from the germline V gene. V lost 2 bases to trimming and J lost 0 bases, with 11 bases between them. This CDR3 comprises 16 residues.

J is TRBJ1-6 and V is TRBV5-4, with D possibly matching TRBD1 (5 bases). The CDR3 sequence is 17 residues long. V lost 2 bases and J 5 bases, leaving 17 bases between the germline ends. The germline gives CDR1 SGHNT, CDR2 YYREEE (reference sequence). The CDR3 DNA follows: TGTGCCAGCAGCTTAAGTAAGGGGTCTTCGGATAATTCACCCCTCCACTTT. Translating it yields CASSLSKGSSDNSPLHF. Full variable domain (remainder filled in from reference TRBV5-4 and TRBJ1-6): ETGVTQSPTHLIKTRGQQVTLRCSSQSGHNTVSWYQQALGQGPQFIFQYYREEENGRGNFPPRFSGLQFPNYSSELNVNALELDDSALYLCASSLSKGSSDNSPLHFGNGTRLTVT.

The sample holds one count of this clone. The rearrangement links TRBV5-1 to TRBJ2-2, with D uncertain. V was clipped by 0 bases and J by 3 bases, with 15 bases between them. Germline CDR1 and CDR2: SGHRS and YFSETQ. The CDR3 has 17 residues. The CDR3 loop is CASSLGLFSRDTGELFF. CDR3 nucleotides: TGCGCCAGCAGCTTGGGGCTATTCTCACGGGACACCGGGGAGCTGTTTTTT.

In its sample, this clone was seen many times. The chain uses TRBV18 and TRBJ1-4; possible D gene TRBD1, 6 bases. The CDR3 has 17 residues. V lost 3 bases and J 3 bases, leaving 17 bases between the germline ends. In germline, CDR1 is KGHSH, CDR2 LQKENI. CDR3 sequence (DNA): TGTGCCAGCTCACCCTCTCGATACAGGGAACCTAATGAAAAACTGTTTTTT. Amino acids: CASSPSRYREPNEKLFF. The full variable domain, with the rest looked up from reference TRBV18 and TRBJ1-4, is NAGVMQNPRHLVRRRGQEARLRCSPMKGHSHVYWYRQLPEEGLKFMVYLQKENIIDESGMPKERFSAEFPKEGPSILRIQQVVRGDSAAYFCASSPSRYREPNEKLFFGSGTQLSVL.

The V gene is TRBV12-3 or TRBV12-4, the J gene TRBJ2-7, with D tentatively TRBD1 (5 bases). Trimming pared 5 bases from V and 6 bases from J, leaving 11 bases between. The CDR3 length is 12 residues. The CDR3 nucleotides read TGTGCCAGCAGTCAGGGCCCTTCCGAGCAGTACTTC. Translation: CASSQGPSEQYF.

J is TRBJ2-1 and V is TRBV6-2 or TRBV6-3, with a weak D call TRBD2 (5 bases). V was clipped by 4 bases and J by 9 bases, with 13 bases between them. The CDR3 has 13 amino acids. CDR1 and CDR2 from the germline V gene are MNHEY and SVGEGT. The CDR3 DNA follows: TGTGCCAGCAGTTCCCCCCCGGGAAGTGAGCAGTTCTTC. Translated, it gives CASSSPPGSEQFF.

The chain carries TRBV6-1 and TRBJ1-5; tentative D call: TRBD1 (6 bases). Germline CDR1 is MNHNS and CDR2 is SASEGT. Trimming took off 2 bases at V and 4 bases at J, with 12 bases between the two ends. The CDR3 sequence is 15 residues long. The CDR3 spells CASSELTGLNQPQHF. The DNA of the CDR3 is TGTGCCAGCAGTGAATTAACAGGGTTGAATCAGCCCCAGCATTTT.

The chain carries TRBV5-1 and TRBJ1-2; no clear D gene. CDR1 SGHRS and CDR2 YFSETQ come from the germline V gene. With 2 bases removed from V and 5 bases from J, the gap between germline ends came to 7 bases. This CDR3 region has 12 residues. CDR3 bases: TGCGCCAGCAGCTTCGGGGAGTATGGCTACACCTTC. Translating gives CASSFGEYGYTF.

This clone is a singleton in its sample. The CDR3 sequence: CASSLIVTGELFF. As DNA, the CDR3 is TGTGCCAGCAGCTTAATCGTTACCGGGGAGCTGTTTTTT. The V call is TRBV7-3, the J call TRBJ2-2; D gene unclear. V lost 1 base and J 5 bases, leaving 5 bases between the germline ends. Germline V gives CDR1 SGHTA, CDR2 FQGTGA. This CDR3 comprises 13 residues. Complete variable domain (other parts from reference TRBV7-3 and TRBJ2-2): GAGVSQTPSNKVTEKGKYVELRCDPISGHTALYWYRQSLGQGPEFLIYFQGTGAADDSGLPNDRFFAVRPEGSVSTLKIQRTERGDSAVYLCASSLIVTGELFFGEGSRLTVL.

The chain combines TRBV20-1 with TRBJ1-2, with D unclear. Germline CDR1 DFQATT, CDR2 SNEGSKA (reference sequence). The CDR3 sequence is 11 residues long. With 5 bases removed from V and 4 bases from J, the gap between germline ends came to 8 bases. The CDR3 DNA reads as TGCAGTGCTCCACTGATCTATGGCTACACCTTC. It translates to CSAPLIYGYTF.

V gene TRBV7-6 combines with J gene TRBJ2-3; 10 bases map to TRBD2. This CDR3 has 16 residues. The trim removed 5 bases at V and 0 bases at J, leaving 5 bases unmatched. Germline CDR1 and CDR2: SGHVS and FNYEAQ. As DNA, the CDR3 is TGTGCCAGCAGCATGACTAGCGGGCTTAGCACAGATACGCAGTATTTT. This translates into CASSMTSGLSTDTQYF.

The chain links TRBV9 to TRBJ1-5; TRBD1 matches at 9 bases. There are 14 residues in the CDR3. The trim removed 2 bases at V and 7 bases at J, leaving 4 bases unmatched. Looked up from germline, CDR1 is SGDLS and CDR2 is YYNGEE. CDR3 sequence reads: CASSVGTGRQPQHF. The CDR3 DNA reads TGTGCCAGCAGCGTCGGGACAGGGAGGCAGCCCCAGCATTTT.

The V gene is TRBV3-1 (or the pseudogene TRBV3-2), the J gene TRBJ2-1; maybe TRBD2 (5 bases). Trimming pared 4 bases from V and 12 bases from J, leaving 25 bases between. CDR3 length equals 16 residues. The germline gives CDR1 LGHDT, CDR2 YNNKEL (reference sequence). CDR3: CASSLRGGRSPLRQFF. The CDR3 nucleotides read TGTGCCAGCAGCCTCCGGGGTGGGCGGAGCCCTTTAAGGCAGTTCTTC.

This clone is termed medium-sized. J is TRBJ2-5 and V is TRBV11-2, with D perhaps matching TRBD2 (5 bases). In germline, CDR1 is SGHAT, CDR2 FQNNGV. Deletions cut 5 bases from V and 5 bases from J, with 12 bases between. This CDR3 spans 13 amino acids. The CDR3 sequence is CASSRGQGETQYF. The CDR3 coding sequence is TGTGCCAGCAGCCGGGGTCAAGGGGAGACCCAGTACTTC.

The sample holds one count of this clone. The V call is TRBV28, the J call TRBJ1-6, with D possibly being TRBD1 (5 bases). This CDR3 contains 19 residues. V was shortened by 4 bases and J by 5 bases, with 24 bases between the two germline ends. The germline CDR1 and CDR2 sequences are MDHEN and SYDVKM. As DNA, the CDR3 is TGTGCCAGCAGTTCGCCGCCCAGGGATCGGCTTTGGGATAATTCACCCCTCCACTTT. Its translation: CASSSPPRDRLWDNSPLHF.

In this sample, this clone turned up many times. The V gene is TRBV6-5, the J gene TRBJ1-1; the D is unclear. Per the germline V gene, CDR1 is MNHEY and CDR2 is SVGAGI. V was shortened by 8 bases and J by 9 bases, with 16 bases between the two germline ends. This CDR3 is 12 amino acids long. The CDR3 DNA sequence: TGTGCCAGCTGGTATAAGAGGGAACAAGCTTTCTTT. This gives the protein CASWYKREQAFF.

The chain has TRBV28 and TRBJ1-4, with D uncertain. V lost 6 bases and J lost 4, with 12 bases in between. Germline V gene data show CDR1 as MDHEN and CDR2 as SYDVKM. CDR3 size: 14 residues. CDR3: CASRTLGGNEKLFF. The CDR3 bases are TGTGCCAGCAGAACTCTAGGCGGTAATGAAAAACTGTTTTTT.

This clone was counted between two and nine times. The gene calls are TRBV7-9 and TRBJ1-1, with 7 bases matching TRBD1. Germline V lookup: CDR1 SEHNR, CDR2 FQNEAQ (reference sequence). V was clipped by 6 bases and J by 7 bases; unmatched bases: 14. CDR3 size: 15 residues. The CDR3 coding sequence is TGTGCCAGCAGTTCAAAAAACAGGGGTGATAGTGAAGCTTTCTTT. It yields the protein CASSSKNRGDSEAFF. The full variable domain, with the rest looked up from reference TRBV7-9 and TRBJ1-1, is DTGVSQNPRHKITKRGQNVTFRCDPISEHNRLYWYRQTLGQGPEFLTYFQNEAQLEKSRLLSDRFSAERPKGSFSTLEIQRTEQGDSAMYLCASSSKNRGDSEAFFGQGTRLTVV.